The next 17 T cell receptor beta chains were all read from a single sample in a study of T-cell reconstitution after alpha-beta-depleted transplantation in children. The authors prepared the TCRbeta library with unique molecular identifiers. TCRdb processed the PCR reads anew with MiXCR; each CDR3 protein has one entry. The data contain about half a million distinct CDR3 sequences, around 12% of them singletons. This specimen consisted of PBMCs from the stem cell graft donor, obtained from the stem cell graft. The receptors were gathered from a human donor who donated a stem cell graft to a child with combined immunodeficiency.

This clonotype was counted a few times. This rearrangement joins TRBV7-9 to TRBJ2-1; 8 bases fit TRBD2. The CDR3 sequence is 14 residues long. The trim removed 5 bases at V and 7 bases at J, leaving 7 bases unmatched. Germline-derived CDR1 and CDR2 are SEHNR and FQNEAQ (reference sequence). The CDR3 loop reads CASSVGGAGNEQFF. The CDR3 nucleotides read TGTGCCAGCAGCGTCGGGGGGGCCGGAAATGAGCAGTTCTTC.

V is TRBV28 and J is TRBJ2-4, with TRBD2 matching 7 bases. Germline values: CDR1 MDHEN, CDR2 SYDVKM. Trimming took 5 bases from V and 1 from J; bases not matched to a gene: 11. The CDR3 covers 17 residues. The CDR3 is CASSRGDGGLAKNIQYF. The CDR3 nucleotides are TGTGCCAGCAGTCGGGGGGACGGGGGGTTGGCCAAAAACATTCAGTACTTC. Full variable domain (rest looked up from reference TRBV28 and TRBJ2-4): DVKVTQSSRYLVKRTGEKVFLECVQDMDHENMFWYRQDPGLGLRLIYFSYDVKMKEKGDIPEGYSVSREKKERFSLILESASTNQTSMYLCASSRGDGGLAKNIQYFGAGTRLSVL.

Ten or more counts support this clonotype. The rearrangement links TRBV4-3 to TRBJ2-1, with D maybe TRBD2 (6 bases). Deletions cut 0 bases from V and 4 bases from J, with 13 bases between. CDR1 is LGHNA and CDR2 is YSLEER in the germline V gene. There are 16 residues in the CDR3. The CDR3 is CASSQDGLAKYNEQFF. CDR3 in DNA: TGCGCCAGCAGCCAAGACGGCCTAGCGAAGTACAATGAGCAGTTCTTC.

In its sample, this clonotype was seen a few times. The chain uses TRBV12-3 or TRBV12-4 and TRBJ1-5, with D possibly matching TRBD1 (6 bases). The CDR3 consists of 12 residues. V shed 10 bases and J shed 4 bases, with 11 bases lying between them. The CDR3 nucleotides read TGTGCCACCTCGGGGGCGAATCAGCCCCAGCATTTT. Translation: CATSGANQPQHF.

This clonotype was counted a few times. The genes are TRBV19 and TRBJ1-5; D is possibly TRBD1 (5 bases). This CDR3 spans 15 amino acids. CDR1 LNHDA and CDR2 SQIVND come from the germline V gene (reference sequence). V was clipped by 3 bases and J by 6 bases, with 15 bases between them. Here the CDR3 reads CASSMGQGVGQPQHF. DNA for the CDR3: TGTGCCAGTAGTATGGGTCAGGGTGTCGGTCAGCCCCAGCATTTT.

V is TRBV7-8 and J is TRBJ2-1; 7 positions match TRBD2. Germline values: CDR1 SGHVS, CDR2 FQNEAQ. This CDR3 has 15 amino acids. V was pared by 2 bases and J by 15 bases, with 16 bases of the junction left unmatched. The CDR3 region is CASSLFSEGGSGMFF. In nucleotides, the CDR3 is TGTGCCAGCAGCTTATTTTCAGAGGGTGGAAGCGGGATGTTCTTC.

The chain employs TRBV29-1 and TRBJ2-1; D is unclear. V was shortened by 3 bases and J by 3 bases, with 6 bases between the two germline ends. Germline lookup yields CDR1 SQVTM and CDR2 ANQGSEA. The CDR3 runs to 12 residues. The CDR3 DNA is TGCAGCGTTGAGGCAGACTACAATGAGCAGTTCTTC. As protein: CSVEADYNEQFF.

This clonotype was counted a few times. Here the CDR3 reads CASSQKPTGQNTEAFF. The CDR3 DNA reads TGCGCCAGCAGCCAAAAGCCGACAGGGCAGAACACTGAAGCTTTCTTT. The genes are TRBV4-3 and TRBJ1-1; 7 nucleotides align to TRBD1. This CDR3 spans 16 amino acids. Germline loops: CDR1 LGHNA, CDR2 YSLEER. The V gene end was trimmed by 2 bases and the J gene end by 1 base; junction bases not matched to a gene: 7.

The chain is built from TRBV10-3 and TRBJ2-7, with D hard to call. The germline V and J ends were trimmed by 5 bases and 3 bases, with 20 bases remaining between them. The germline CDR1 and CDR2 sequences are ENHRY and SYGVKD. This CDR3 spans 16 amino acids. The CDR3 here is CAISNLLGFSYYEQYF. CDR3 DNA sequence: TGTGCCATCAGTAACCTTTTGGGGTTTTCATACTACGAGCAGTACTTC.

At least ten counts were recorded for this clonotype. V and J are TRBV7-2 and TRBJ1-5; D gene unclear. CDR1 is SGHTA and CDR2 is FQGNSA in the germline V gene. This CDR3 is built from 14 residues. V was pared by 2 bases and J by 6 bases, with 11 bases between. Here the CDR3 reads CASSLLGQGQPQHF. The CDR3 DNA follows: TGTGCCAGCAGCTTACTGGGTCAAGGTCAGCCCCAGCATTTT.

V gene TRBV4-3 combines with J gene TRBJ2-3; the match to TRBD1 covers 9 bases. Germline-derived CDR1 and CDR2 are LGHNA and YSLEER. Trimming cost V 8 bases and J 4 bases; bases outside gene matches: 10. The CDR3 sequence is 15 residues long. CDR3 DNA sequence: TGCGCCAGCTCTATGGGGACAGGGTACGCAGATACGCAGTATTTT. Translation gives CASSMGTGYADTQYF.

This clonotype has ten or more counts. The J gene is TRBJ2-3, the V gene TRBV7-2; D not certain. Germline loops: CDR1 SGHTA, CDR2 FQGNSA. V was trimmed by 3 bases and J by 0 bases, leaving 10 bases between them. The CDR3 has 15 amino acids. CDR3 sequence reads: CASSFSLTSTDTQYF. CDR3 coding DNA: TGTGCCAGCAGCTTCTCCCTAACTAGCACAGATACGCAGTATTTT.

This clonotype showed up many times. This chain links TRBV12-3 or TRBV12-4 with TRBJ2-5; 11 nucleotides align to TRBD2. V trimming: 5 bases; J trimming: 1 base; junction bases outside the gene matches: 3. The CDR3 runs 15 residues. Written as DNA, the CDR3 is TGTGCCAGCAGTGAAACTAGCGGGAGCCAAGAGACCCAGTACTTC. Protein sequence: CASSETSGSQETQYF.

This clonotype was seen a handful of times. This sequence joins TRBV19 and TRBJ1-2; a possible D gene is TRBD1 (5 bases). CDR3 length: 14 residues. Germline V gene sequence: CDR1 LNHDA, CDR2 SQIVND (reference sequence). The CDR3: CASLGDSYNYGYTF. CDR3 in DNA: TGTGCTTCACTGGGCGACAGTTACAACTATGGCTACACCTTC.

This clonotype was observed a handful of times. The chain recombines TRBV7-2 with TRBJ2-7; unclear D gene. V was cut by 5 bases and J by 5 bases, with 16 bases left in between. Per germline, CDR1 SGHTA and CDR2 FQGNSA. This CDR3 comprises 14 residues. CDR3 nucleotides: TGTGCCAGCAGCGAACAAAGTTCACGGCACGAGCAGTACTTC. It yields the protein CASSEQSSRHEQYF.

CDR3 nucleotide sequence: TGCGCCAGCAGCTTGAGGACCGGCCAAAACTATGGCTACACCTTC. This sequence encodes CASSLRTGQNYGYTF. This rearrangement joins TRBV5-1 to TRBJ1-2; D gene ambiguous. Germline V lookup: CDR1 SGHRS, CDR2 YFSETQ. This CDR3 has 15 residues. V lost 1 base and J lost 2, with 12 bases in between.

V is TRBV19 and J is TRBJ1-2; D gene uncertain. CDR1 is LNHDA, CDR2 SQIVND, per germline (reference sequence). Trimming removed 4 bases from V and 2 bases from J, with 11 bases in between. The CDR3 loop spans 14 amino acids. The CDR3 loop is CASSTIRANYGYTF. The CDR3 coding sequence is TGTGCCAGTAGTACCATCCGGGCCAACTATGGCTACACCTTC.